Following are 16 T cell receptor beta chains from one sample sequenced in a study of beta chain features in type 1 diabetes. As every portion of the isolated RNA was reverse transcribed, the sequencing read expressed TCRB transcripts. TCRdb's table, derived via immunoSEQ multiplex PCR, lists solely in-frame clones and lacks some. Of about half a million clones listed, about an eighth are singletons. Sequenced: naive CD4+ T cells from blood. The receptors originated from a woman aged 18-29 years in good health.

Only a few counts were recorded for this clone. The gene calls are TRBV6-5 and TRBJ1-1, with a weak D call TRBD1 (5 bases). Germline CDR1 and CDR2: MNHEY and SVGAGI. Trimming left V 2 bases short and J 7 bases short, with 14 bases between. The CDR3 covers 14 residues. The CDR3 protein is CASSYGPGGGEAFF. As DNA, the CDR3 is TGTGCCAGCAGTTACGGTCCGGGTGGGGGTGAAGCTTTCTTT.

The sample holds one count of this clone. The chain joins TRBV30 to TRBJ2-3, with D maybe TRBD1 (6 bases). The ends were cut back, 4 bases at V and 4 bases at J, with 18 bases in the middle. Germline V gives CDR1 GTSNPN, CDR2 SVGIG (reference sequence). The CDR3 runs to 15 residues. Here the CDR3 reads CAWIKKQGIPDTQYF. CDR3 DNA: TGTGCCTGGATCAAAAAACAGGGAATCCCAGATACGCAGTATTTT.

V gene TRBV14 combines with J gene TRBJ2-7, with D possibly matching TRBD1 (5 bases). Germline lookup yields CDR1 SGHDN and CDR2 FVKESK. The V end lost 0 bases, the J end lost 4 bases, and 10 bases lay between the germline ends. CDR3 length: 14 amino acids. In DNA, the CDR3 is TGTGCCAGCAGCCAAGATCGCGACAGTTACGAGCAGTACTTC. Translation: CASSQDRDSYEQYF.

The rearrangement joins TRBV7-9 to TRBJ1-2; D is unresolved. In germline, CDR1 is SEHNR, CDR2 FQNEAQ (reference sequence). The length of the CDR3 is 16 residues. V was trimmed by 1 base and J by 0 bases, leaving 12 bases between them. The chain's CDR3 is CASSLEVGTSNYGYTF. The CDR3 DNA sequence: TGTGCCAGCAGCTTAGAAGTCGGCACATCTAACTATGGCTACACCTTC.

The chain links TRBV2 to TRBJ2-1; 10 bases agree with TRBD2. The CDR3 sequence is 17 residues long. Germline CDR1 reads SNHLY; CDR2 reads FYNNEI. V gave up 3 bases and J gave up 7 bases; unmatched junction bases: 12. The CDR3 here is CASSDASTSGIRNEQFF. The CDR3, as DNA: TGTGCCAGCAGTGATGCTAGTACTAGCGGGATAAGGAATGAGCAGTTCTTC.

This clone has a handful of counts. The chain uses TRBV19 and TRBJ1-2; 7 nucleotides match TRBD1. CDR3 size: 13 residues. With V trimmed by 10 bases and J by 8 bases, 13 bases remained unmatched. Germline lookup yields CDR1 LNHDA and CDR2 SQIVND (reference sequence). This chain's CDR3 is CATRQGGLGGYTF. DNA of the CDR3: TGTGCCACAAGACAGGGCGGTCTAGGCGGCTACACCTTC.

The gene calls are TRBV6-5 and TRBJ1-1; TRBD1 agrees at 7 bases. V shed 3 bases, J shed 4 bases, and the junction held 8 bases outside the gene matches. The CDR3 runs 15 residues. Germline values: CDR1 MNHEY, CDR2 SVGAGI. Here the CDR3 reads CASSYGLTGTTEAFF. The CDR3 coding sequence is TGTGCCAGCAGTTATGGCCTGACAGGGACCACTGAAGCTTTCTTT.

This clone was picked up a small number of times. The V gene is TRBV25-1, the J gene TRBJ2-4, with D possibly being TRBD2 (5 bases). CDR1 and CDR2 from the germline V gene are MGHDK and SYGVNS. V gave up 5 bases and J gave up 2 bases, with 13 bases separating them. The CDR3 has 15 residues. The CDR3 protein is CASSSASGTKNIQYF. The CDR3 DNA reads as TGTGCCAGCAGTTCAGCCAGCGGCACCAAAAACATTCAGTACTTC. The variable domain in full, with the rest retrieved from reference TRBV25-1 and TRBJ2-4, is EADIYQTPRYLVIGTGKKITLECSQTMGHDKMYWYQQDPGMELHLIHYSYGVNSTEKGDLSSESTVSRIRTEHFPLTLESARPSHTSQYLCASSSASGTKNIQYFGAGTRLSVL.

This clone was recorded a few times. The chain is built from TRBV18 and TRBJ2-1; TRBD2 might be the D (5 bases). Germline CDR1 KGHSH, CDR2 LQKENI. This CDR3 has 17 amino acids. V lost 6 bases to trimming and J lost 5 bases, with 23 bases between them. DNA of the CDR3: TGTGCCAGCTCGCTCATCATCGGGCAGACTACGAACAATGAGCAGTTCTTC. Its translation: CASSLIIGQTTNNEQFF.

The chain combines TRBV2 with TRBJ2-1, with 8 nucleotides matching TRBD1. The germline CDR1 and CDR2 sequences are SNHLY and FYNNEI. The CDR3 has 12 amino acids. The V gene end was trimmed by 8 bases and the J gene end by 11 bases; junction bases not matched to a gene: 8. CDR3 sequence reads: CASRGTGGKQFF. For the CDR3, the DNA is TGTGCCAGCCGAGGGACAGGCGGCAAGCAGTTCTTC.

This clone was picked up a small number of times. The V gene is TRBV15, the J gene TRBJ2-3; 9 bases match TRBD2. Germline loops: CDR1 LNHNV, CDR2 YYDKDF (reference sequence). V shed 1 base, J shed 1 base, and the junction held 9 bases outside the gene matches. This CDR3 comprises 18 residues. The CDR3 region has the DNA TGTGCCACCAGCAGAGCCCGGTTGGCTAGCGGGGGCACAGATACGCAGTATTTT. It encodes CATSRARLASGGTDTQYF.

This clone came up a few times. The J gene is TRBJ2-4, the V gene TRBV19; D uncertain. The V and J ends lost 3 bases and 1 base respectively, with 13 bases between them. This CDR3 region has 16 residues. CDR1 is LNHDA and CDR2 is SQIVND in the germline V gene (reference sequence). For the CDR3, the DNA is TGTGCCAGTAGTATGGGTAGGGAAGGCGCCAAAAACATTCAGTACTTC. Residues: CASSMGREGAKNIQYF. Full variable domain (missing parts from reference TRBV19 and TRBJ2-4): DGGITQSPKYLFRKEGQNVTLSCEQNLNHDAMYWYRQDPGQGLRLIYYSQIVNDFQKGDIAEGYSVSREKKESFPLTVTSAQKNPTAFYLCASSMGREGAKNIQYFGAGTRLSVL.

V is TRBV21-1 and J is TRBJ1-6; whether TRBD1, the table's D call, matches the DNA was not checked. TRBV21-1 is designated a pseudogene. The CDR3 loop spans 14 amino acids. The CDR3: CASSIGQNNSPLHF. In DNA, the CDR3 is TGTGCCAGCAGCATAGGACAGAATAATTCACCCCTCCACTTT.

V is TRBV29-1 and J is TRBJ2-7; no clear D gene. V was trimmed by 4 bases and J by 5 bases, leaving 12 bases between them. The CDR3 sequence is 12 residues long. Germline assignment: CDR1 SQVTM and CDR2 ANQGSEA. CDR3 residues: CSVGGGFDEQYV. The CDR3 nucleotides read TGCAGCGTTGGTGGTGGTTTTGACGAGCAGTACGTC.

This chain connects TRBV5-1 to TRBJ2-7; D may be TRBD1 (6 bases). The CDR3 is 12 residues long. V was shortened by 4 bases and J by 5 bases, with 10 bases between the two germline ends. Germline loops: CDR1 SGHRS, CDR2 YFSETQ. CDR3 nucleotide sequence: TGCGCCAGCAGCGCACAGGGCCACGAGCAGTACTTC. Translation: CASSAQGHEQYF.

This clone appeared a few times. The chain links TRBV29-1 to TRBJ2-7; 7 bases agree with TRBD1. CDR3 length: 14 amino acids. The V gene end was trimmed by 1 base and the J gene end by 5 bases; junction bases not matched to a gene: 8. Looked up from germline, CDR1 is SQVTM and CDR2 is ANQGSEA. CDR3 bases: TGCAGCGTTGAAGCCATGGACAGGCGAAACGAGCAGTACTTC. It codes for CSVEAMDRRNEQYF.